Shown below are 20 T cell receptor beta chains from a single sample sequenced in a study of T cell responses to AZD1222 COVID-19 vaccine. Profiled with immunoSEQ multiplex PCR; TCRdb holds only in-frame clones, not every one. Of about 110,000 clones in the sample, around 90% were seen once. The source was peripheral blood, collected 28 days after the second AZD1222 dose. These receptors were collected from an adult who received the AZD1222 COVID-19 vaccine.

DNA for the CDR3: TGCGCCAGCAGCGAAATCGGGACATCCAAGACCCAGTACTTC. This translates into CASSEIGTSKTQYF. This rearrangement joins TRBV5-1 to TRBJ2-5, with D maybe TRBD1 (6 bases). Germline assignment: CDR1 SGHRS and CDR2 YFSETQ. The V end was cut by 4 bases, the J end by 6 bases, with 16 bases between. This CDR3 comprises 14 residues.

V is TRBV6-5 and J is TRBJ2-5; TRBD1 agrees at 8 bases. Germline V lookup: CDR1 MNHEY, CDR2 SVGAGI. This CDR3 region has 15 residues. Trimming at V came to 4 bases and at J to 5 bases, leaving 9 bases not matched to a gene. The CDR3 nucleotides read TGTGCCAGCAGTTTTCGACAGGGGTACCGGGAGACCCAGTACTTC. Its protein product is CASSFRQGYRETQYF.

The chain is built from TRBV19 and TRBJ2-5; maybe TRBD2 (6 bases). CDR3 length: 12 residues. Looked up from germline, CDR1 is LNHDA and CDR2 is SQIVND (reference sequence). Trimming took off 6 bases at V and 7 bases at J, with 12 bases between the two ends. CDR3 residues: CASSFTGGTQYF. For the CDR3, the DNA is TGTGCCAGTAGCTTCACCGGGGGGACCCAGTACTTC.

A few counts support this clone. This CDR3 is CASSEGFINQPQHF. The CDR3 bases are TGTGCCAGCAGCGAGGGTTTCATCAATCAGCCCCAGCATTTT. V is TRBV7-2 and J is TRBJ1-5; D is undetermined. The CDR3 consists of 14 residues. CDR1 and CDR2 (germline): SGHTA, FQGNSA. The V end was cut by 5 bases, the J end by 3 bases, with 11 bases between.

The chain has TRBV19 and TRBJ1-5; D may be TRBD1 (6 bases). CDR3 length: 13 amino acids. Germline V gene data show CDR1 as LNHDA and CDR2 as SQIVND (reference sequence). V gave up 5 bases and J gave up 7 bases, with 12 bases separating them. In DNA form, the CDR3 reads TGTGCCAGTAGTGCAGGGGTGGAACAGCCCCAGCATTTT. It encodes CASSAGVEQPQHF.

The gene calls are TRBV7-8 and TRBJ2-3, with D possibly being TRBD1 (6 bases). Germline V gives CDR1 SGHVS, CDR2 FQNEAQ. The CDR3 contains 15 residues. V lost 1 base and J 0 bases, leaving 8 bases between the germline ends. The CDR3 DNA follows: TGTGCCAGCAGCTTAGAGAGGGGGAGCACAGATACGCAGTATTTT. Residues: CASSLERGSTDTQYF. Complete variable domain (other parts from reference TRBV7-8 and TRBJ2-3): GAGVSQSPRYKVAKRGQDVALRCDPISGHVSLFWYQQALGQGPEFLTYFQNEAQLDKSGLPSDRFFAERPEGSVSTLKIQRTQQEDSAVYLCASSLERGSTDTQYFGPGTRLTVL.

J is TRBJ1-3 and V is TRBV19; perhaps TRBD1 as D (5 bases). This CDR3 is built from 17 residues. V gave up 5 bases and J gave up 0 bases, with 17 bases separating them. Per germline, CDR1 LNHDA and CDR2 SQIVND (reference sequence). The CDR3 is CASSVWDGTASGNTIYF. The CDR3 DNA sequence: TGTGCCAGTAGTGTTTGGGACGGGACTGCCTCTGGAAACACCATATATTTT.

In this sample, this clone turned up once. The rearrangement joins TRBV5-1 to TRBJ1-1, with D unclear. CDR1 SGHRS and CDR2 YFSETQ come from the germline V gene. V lost 0 bases and J 0 bases, leaving 3 bases between the germline ends. CDR3 length: 13 amino acids. CDR3 bases: TGCGCCAGCAGCTTGGTGGTGAACACTGAAGCTTTCTTT. This gives the protein CASSLVVNTEAFF.

CDR3 DNA: TGTGCCAGCAGCTTAATAGCGGGGGGGCGCACAGATACGCAGTATTTT. It encodes CASSLIAGGRTDTQYF. The rearrangement joins TRBV7-9 to TRBJ2-3; 11 nucleotides agree with TRBD2. V lost 2 bases and J lost 1; bases outside the gene matches: 2. CDR1 and CDR2 from the germline V gene are SEHNR and FQNEAQ (reference sequence). CDR3 length: 16 amino acids.

The chain joins TRBV6-5 to TRBJ1-1; perhaps TRBD1 as D (5 bases). CDR1 and CDR2 (germline): MNHEY, SVGAGI. The CDR3 spans 15 residues. The V end lost 1 base, the J end lost 3 bases, and 12 bases lay between the germline ends. The CDR3 DNA reads as TGTGCCAGCAGTTACTTTCCTACAGGTTACACTGAAGCTTTCTTT. It translates to CASSYFPTGYTEAFF.

Notes on this clone: Relative to the germline gene, one junction end is altered; a read error may explain this. V gene TRBV28 combines with J gene TRBJ1-2; D possibly corresponds to TRBD1 (6 bases). This CDR3 spans 10 amino acids. Per the germline V gene, CDR1 is MDHEN and CDR2 is SYDVKM. In DNA, the CDR3 is TGTGCCAGCAGTTTTCGGGACACATACTTC. This encodes CASSFRDTYF.

The CDR3 nucleotides read TGTGCCAGCAGCGACCTCAACTCCTCCTACGAGCAGTACTTC. Amino acid sequence: CASSDLNSSYEQYF. This sequence joins TRBV3-1 (or the pseudogene TRBV3-2) and TRBJ2-7, with D unresolved. The CDR3 spans 14 residues. Germline CDR1 is LGHDT and CDR2 is YNNKEL (reference sequence). V shed 5 bases and J shed 0 bases, with 11 bases lying between them.

V is TRBV27 and J is TRBJ2-7; D is uncertain. The CDR3 loop spans 12 amino acids. Germline V gives CDR1 MNHEY, CDR2 SMNVEV (reference sequence). V was trimmed by 4 bases and J by 11 bases, leaving 15 bases between them. The CDR3 reads CASSSRTAQEYF. Written as DNA, the CDR3 is TGTGCCAGCAGTTCCCGCACAGCCCAGGAGTACTTC.

V gene TRBV15 combines with J gene TRBJ2-3, with 7 bases identical to TRBD1. The CDR3 extends over 16 amino acids. CDR1 and CDR2 from the germline V gene are LNHNV and YYDKDF (reference sequence). The trim removed 0 bases at V and 4 bases at J, leaving 7 bases unmatched. CDR3 DNA: TGTGCCACCAGCAGAGATGCGACAGGGTTCTCAGATACGCAGTATTTT. Its translation is CATSRDATGFSDTQYF.

CDR3 DNA sequence: TGTGCCAGCAGCTTAGGGCAAGTGGAGGAAGAGACCCAGTACTTC. It is translated as CASSLGQVEEETQYF. The V and J genes are TRBV7-9 and TRBJ2-5; TRBD2 might be the D (5 bases). Germline CDR1 and CDR2: SEHNR and FQNEAQ (reference sequence). The CDR3 runs to 15 residues. Trimming pared 1 base from V and 3 bases from J, leaving 12 bases between.

This sequence joins TRBV27 and TRBJ2-1; D is possibly TRBD1 (5 bases). CDR3 length: 12 amino acids. The V gene lost 4 bases and the J gene lost 10 bases, with 11 bases spanning the gap. Germline V lookup: CDR1 MNHEY, CDR2 SMNVEV (reference sequence). CDR3: CASSSGLEEQFF. The CDR3 region has the DNA TGTGCCAGCAGTTCAGGGTTAGAGGAGCAGTTCTTC.

The chain has TRBV5-1 and TRBJ2-7; perhaps D is TRBD1 or TRBD2 (5 bases each). Germline CDR1 reads SGHRS; CDR2 reads YFSETQ. The CDR3 spans 14 residues. Trimming left V 6 bases short and J 1 base short, with 14 bases between. The CDR3 loop reads CASTPRDASYEQYF. The CDR3 coding sequence is TGCGCCAGCACTCCCCGGGACGCATCCTACGAGCAGTACTTC.

This clone was counted only a few times. V usage is TRBV30 and J usage is TRBJ2-3, with TRBD2 as a possible D gene (5 bases). Deletions cut 0 bases from V and 0 bases from J, with 7 bases between. This CDR3 has 14 residues. Germline assignment: CDR1 GTSNPN and CDR2 SVGIG (reference sequence). The CDR3 region has the DNA TGTGCCTGGAGTGTCTCTAGCAGCACAGATACGCAGTATTTT. Encoded protein: CAWSVSSSTDTQYF.

This clone has a single count. V gene TRBV5-4 combines with J gene TRBJ1-1, with 9 bases identical to TRBD1. The CDR3 sequence is 14 residues long. Germline V gene lookup returns CDR1 SGHNT and CDR2 YYREEE (reference sequence). J was trimmed by 4 bases and V by 2 bases; bases with no gene match: 3. CDR3 nucleotides: TGTGCCAGCAGCTTAGACAGGGGGTTCACTGAAGCTTTCTTT. Its translation is CASSLDRGFTEAFF.

This sequence joins TRBV3-1 (or the pseudogene TRBV3-2) and TRBJ1-2; a possible D gene is TRBD1 (6 bases). The CDR3 is 13 amino acids. Germline CDR1 and CDR2: LGHDT and YNNKEL (reference sequence). V was pared by 4 bases and J by 9 bases, with 15 bases between. This chain's CDR3 is CASSREGQFSYTF. The CDR3 DNA follows: TGTGCCAGCAGCCGGGAAGGACAGTTCAGCTACACCTTC.